These T cell receptor beta chains were read from a single sample in a study of shared clonotypes between healthy human individuals. Libraries were prepared by immunoSEQ multiplex PCR; TCRdb keeps only in-frame clonotypes and omits some of them. Among about 2.4 million clones listed, 90% to 95% were seen once. Material: naive CD4+ T cells sorted from blood. The receptor set was obtained from a man younger than 35 in good health. Both conserved end residues are part of each CDR3. The order of the fields is J gene, clone size, D gene, V gene, CDR3 DNA, CDR3 protein. The D gene is left open where the match is weak. Only part of the rows carry a size: once, few, many, or a class if the clone is expanded.

J: TRBJ1-3; size: NA; D: NA; V: TRBV30; DNA: TGTGCCTGGAGTGTCAGTTCTGGAAACACCATATATTTT; CDR3: CAWSVSSGNTIYF
J: TRBJ1-2; size: NA; D: NA; V: TRBV5-1; DNA: TGCGCCAGCAGTATGACCGAAAACTATGGCTACACCTTC; CDR3: CASSMTENYGYTF
J: TRBJ2-2; size: NA; D: TRBD1; V: TRBV28; DNA: TGTGCCAGCAGTTCCCCCGGGACAGGGGACACCGGGGAGCTGTTTTTT; CDR3: CASSSPGTGDTGELFF
J: TRBJ2-1; size: NA; D: TRBD2; V: TRBV7-6; DNA: TGTGCCAGCAGCTTGCCGGGAGGGGGAGCCACCTACAATGAGCAGTTCTTC; CDR3: CASSLPGGGATYNEQFF
J: TRBJ2-5; size: once; D: NA; V: TRBV7-2; DNA: TGTGCCAGCAGCCGAACGGGGGAGGCGGGAGAGACCCAGTACTTC; CDR3: CASSRTGEAGETQYF
J: TRBJ2-1; size: NA; D: TRBD2; V: TRBV10-3; DNA: TGTGCCATCACTAGCCTAGCGGCCTCCAATGAGCAGTTCTTC; CDR3: CAITSLAASNEQFF
J: TRBJ1-4; size: NA; D: NA; V: TRBV5-6; DNA: TGTGCCAGCAGCTTGGGACAGGTTTCAACTAATGAAAAACTGTTTTTT; CDR3: CASSLGQVSTNEKLFF
J: TRBJ2-4; size: NA; D: TRBD2; V: TRBV5-4; DNA: TGTGCCAGCAGCTTCGAATGGCAGGCGGGAGAGGTGAAAAACATTCAGTACTTC; CDR3: CASSFEWQAGEVKNIQYF
J: TRBJ1-2; size: few; D: NA; V: TRBV6-6; DNA: TGTGCCAGCAGTTACGGTGCGGGCTGGAGTGGCTACACCTTC; CDR3: CASSYGAGWSGYTF
J: TRBJ1-1; size: few; D: NA; V: TRBV6-6; DNA: TGTGCCAGCAGCCCCGTTGGGTCGGCCGAAGCTTTCTTT; CDR3: CASSPVGSAEAFF
J: TRBJ2-2; size: NA; D: NA; V: TRBV5-4; DNA: TGTGCCAGCAGCTTGGGGGCCAGGGCCGGCACCGGGGAGCTGTTTTTT; CDR3: CASSLGARAGTGELFF
J: TRBJ1-3; size: NA; D: NA; V: TRBV5-1; DNA: TGCGCCAGCAGCTTTGGCGCTGCCTCCTCTGGAAACACCATATATTTT; CDR3: CASSFGAASSGNTIYF
J: TRBJ2-7; size: NA; D: NA; V: TRBV19; DNA: TGTGCCAGTAGTATAGTTGGAGGGACCGAGCAGTACTTC; CDR3: CASSIVGGTEQYF
J: TRBJ2-1; size: NA; D: TRBD2; V: TRBV19; DNA: TGTGCCAGTAGCAGGCCGGGACTAGCGGGCTACAATGAGCAGTTCTTC; CDR3: CASSRPGLAGYNEQFF
J: TRBJ1-1; size: once; D: NA; V: TRBV2; DNA: TGTGCCAGCAGTGGCGAGGGCAGGATGACTGAAGCTTTCTTT; CDR3: CASSGEGRMTEAFF
J: TRBJ2-7; size: NA; D: TRBD1; V: TRBV7-2; DNA: TGTGCCAGCAGCGTAATGACAGGGGGTTCCTACGAGCAGTACTTC; CDR3: CASSVMTGGSYEQYF
J: TRBJ2-6; size: NA; D: NA; V: TRBV18; DNA: TGTGCCAGCTCACCAGGCGGGGCTGGGGCCAACGTCCTGACTTTC; CDR3: CASSPGGAGANVLTF
J: TRBJ1-1; size: once; D: TRBD1; V: TRBV5-6; DNA: TGTGCCAGCAGCCTTGGGACAGTTGAAGCTTTCTTT; CDR3: CASSLGTVEAFF
J: TRBJ1-1; size: NA; D: NA; V: TRBV29-1; DNA: TGCAGCGCTATTCCGGGACGGAAAACTATGAACACTGAAGCTTTCTTT; CDR3: CSAIPGRKTMNTEAFF
J: TRBJ2-6; size: NA; D: NA; V: TRBV28; DNA: TGTGCCAGCGGCGGGACAGCAGTCTCTGGGGCCAACGTCCTGACTTTC; CDR3: CASGGTAVSGANVLTF
J: TRBJ2-6; size: NA; D: TRBD2; V: TRBV5-1; DNA: TGCGCCAGCAGCCGGGGGGACTACATACTAAACTCTGGGGCCAACGTCCTGACTTTC; CDR3: CASSRGDYILNSGANVLTF
J: TRBJ2-6; size: NA; D: TRBD1; V: TRBV19; DNA: TGTGCCAGTAATCCGCAGGACAGGTTTGACTCCTCTGGGGCCAACGTCCTGACTTTC; CDR3: CASNPQDRFDSSGANVLTF
J: TRBJ2-7; size: NA; D: TRBD1; V: TRBV5-8; DNA: TGTGCCAGCAGCTTGGGACAGGGAAGGACCTACGAGCAGTACTTC; CDR3: CASSLGQGRTYEQYF